This T cell receptor (beta chain) was observed in a study of blood T cell repertoires in COVID-19. Clones were sequenced by immunoSEQ multiplex PCR, and TCRdb holds only the in-frame ones, with some missing. Among about 80,000 clones listed, approximately 88% were seen once. The CDR3 sequence is 16 residues long. V was clipped by 4 bases and J by 0 bases, with 16 bases between them. Germline V gives CDR1 SGHAT, CDR2 FQNNGV. This chain joins TRBV11-2 and TRBJ2-7; the D is unclear. The sequencing input was peripheral blood. The receptor was derived from a woman older than 75 with acute or convalescent COVID-19. The CDR3 bases are TGTGCCAGCAGCTCCCTCGGTACGGGTATCTCCTACGAGCAGTACTTC. Translation: CASSSLGTGISYEQYF.